The 25 T cell receptor beta chains below all came from one sample that was sequenced in a study of T cell responses to AZD1222 COVID-19 vaccine (dated by TCRdb to the early 2020s). The time point label, read with the paper, signifies: baseline before first vaccination. Receptor amplification or capture employed the immunoSEQ multiplex PCR assay. The immuneACCESS repertoire file appears here via TCRdb, limited to in-frame rearrangements. These files lack a portion of the clones; in checked studies, under half of the deficit traces to unresolved V genes, and the cause of the others is not known. The sample includes around 120,000 clones, with approximately 90% observed a single time. The top ten hold approximately 7.9% of the sample. The source material was peripheral blood, sampled on day 0 of AZD1222 vaccination. These receptors were collected from an adult in good health.

The chain recombines TRBV6-5 with TRBJ2-1; 10 bases agree with TRBD2. The V segment lost 11 bases and the J segment 5 bases; nucleotides outside the gene matches: 9. CDR3 size: 14 residues. Per the germline V gene, CDR1 is MNHEY and CDR2 is SVGAGI. CDR3 bases: TGTGCCTCTCTGTACACTAGCGGGAACAATGAGCAGTTCTTC. Protein: CASLYTSGNNEQFF.

The V call is TRBV5-1, the J call TRBJ2-3, with 13 bases matching TRBD2. This CDR3 spans 17 amino acids. V trimming: 4 bases; J trimming: 3 bases; junction bases outside the gene matches: 8. From germline, CDR1 is SGHRS and CDR2 YFSETQ. This chain's CDR3 is CASSPETSGRGTDTQYF. In nucleotides, the CDR3 is TGCGCCAGCAGCCCAGAAACTAGCGGGAGGGGTACAGATACGCAGTATTTT.

This chain links TRBV5-4 with TRBJ2-1; possibly TRBD1 or TRBD2 for D (5 bases each). The CDR3 sequence is 15 residues long. Between the trimmed V and J ends, which lost 4 bases and 7 bases, there was a span of 18 bases. Germline-derived CDR1 and CDR2 are SGHNT and YYREEE (reference sequence). The CDR3 nucleotides read TGTGCCAGCAGCAGGCGGGTGGGAGAGGGGAATGAGCAGTTCTTC. It encodes CASSRRVGEGNEQFF.

This clone appeared once. The chain uses TRBV28 and TRBJ2-5, with D hard to call. The ends were cut back, 9 bases at V and 4 bases at J, with 12 bases in the middle. The CDR3 runs 12 residues. Per germline, CDR1 MDHEN and CDR2 SYDVKM. CDR3 bases: TGTGCCAGTAGTACTGTACGAGAGACCCAGTACTTC. This gives the protein CASSTVRETQYF. Together with reference TRBV28 and TRBJ2-5, the CDR3 gives the full variable domain: DVKVTQSSRYLVKRTGEKVFLECVQDMDHENMFWYRQDPGLGLRLIYFSYDVKMKEKGDIPEGYSVSREKKERFSLILESASTNQTSMYLCASSTVRETQYFGPGTRLLVL.

The chain recombines TRBV5-1 with TRBJ1-3, with D tentatively TRBD1 (6 bases). CDR1 is SGHRS and CDR2 is YFSETQ in the germline V gene. The CDR3 extends over 14 amino acids. Trimming stripped 2 bases from V and 2 bases from J, with 8 bases between. Here the CDR3 reads CASSLGTTGNTIYF. The CDR3 DNA sequence: TGCGCCAGCAGCTTAGGGACAACTGGAAACACCATATATTTT.

This chain links TRBV11-1 with TRBJ2-7; no clear D gene. The V end was cut by 3 bases, the J end by 6 bases, with 12 bases between. Germline V gives CDR1 SGHAT, CDR2 FQDESV (reference sequence). CDR3 size: 13 residues. Here the CDR3 reads CASSFTLLVEQYF. CDR3 in DNA: TGTGCCAGCAGCTTTACACTGCTGGTCGAGCAGTACTTC. Drawing the rest from reference TRBV11-1 and TRBJ2-7, the complete variable domain is EAEVAQSPRYKITEKSQAVAFWCDPISGHATLYWYRQILGQGPELLVQFQDESVVDDSQLPKDRFSAERLKGVDSTLKIQPAELGDSAMYLCASSFTLLVEQYFGPGTRLTVT.

This clone was counted once. The chain joins TRBV6-2 or TRBV6-3 to TRBJ2-7, with 7 bases fitting TRBD2. CDR1 is MNHEY and CDR2 is SVGEGT in the germline V gene. V shed 2 bases and J 2 bases; nucleotides not matched to a gene: 6. The CDR3 sequence is 15 residues long. CDR3 bases: TGTGCCAGCAGTTACGGGCGGGAGCACCCCTACGAGCAGTACTTC. It yields the protein CASSYGREHPYEQYF.

This clone was found once. The chain is built from TRBV2 and TRBJ1-2; TRBD1 is a possible D gene (5 bases). From germline, CDR1 is SNHLY and CDR2 FYNNEI. Trimming took off 3 bases at V and 8 bases at J, with 16 bases between the two ends. This CDR3 region has 14 residues. CDR3 coding DNA: TGTGCCAGCAGTGACCAGGGTGCCCCGGGGGGCTACACCTTC. It translates to CASSDQGAPGGYTF.

This sequence joins TRBV19 and TRBJ2-1; TRBD2 aligns across 11 bases. Germline V gene sequence: CDR1 LNHDA, CDR2 SQIVND (reference sequence). V lost 9 bases and J lost 0; bases outside the gene matches: 13. The CDR3 extends over 18 amino acids. The CDR3 DNA is TGTGCCAGCAACGGGGGGACTCTAGCGGGAGGCTCCTACAATGAGCAGTTCTTC. Protein product: CASNGGTLAGGSYNEQFF.

V usage is TRBV27 and J usage is TRBJ2-7, with TRBD1 matching 7 bases. Germline CDR1 and CDR2: MNHEY and SMNVEV (reference sequence). Trimming removed 1 base from V and 2 bases from J; junction bases left unmatched: 5. The CDR3 runs 15 residues. Here the CDR3 DNA reads TGTGCCAGCAGTTTATACGGGACAGATCCCTACGAGCAGTACTTC. Its translation is CASSLYGTDPYEQYF.

The V gene is TRBV19, the J gene TRBJ2-7; D might be TRBD1 (6 bases). CDR1 and CDR2 from the germline V gene are LNHDA and SQIVND (reference sequence). The CDR3 sequence is 13 residues long. Trimming cost V 7 bases and J 1 base, with 11 bases left between them. The CDR3 reads CASMGANSYEQYF. The CDR3 DNA is TGTGCCAGTATGGGGGCGAATTCCTACGAGCAGTACTTC.

This chain links TRBV11-1 with TRBJ1-1; 12 bases are shared with TRBD1. The germline V gene encodes CDR1 SGHAT and CDR2 FQDESV (reference sequence). Trimming took 4 bases from V and 7 from J; bases not matched to a gene: 1. The CDR3 is 13 amino acids. The CDR3 nucleotides read TGTGCCAGCAGCTGGGACAGGGGGCGTGAAGCTTTCTTT. As protein: CASSWDRGREAFF.

The V and J genes are TRBV7-3 and TRBJ2-1; 9 bases agree with TRBD2. Germline V gene lookup returns CDR1 SGHTA and CDR2 FQGTGA. The CDR3 covers 16 residues. Germline trimming cut 5 bases from V and 3 bases from J; bases unmatched to any gene: 8. The chain's CDR3 is CASSQSGRRIYNEQFF. The CDR3 DNA is TGTGCCAGCAGCCAGAGCGGGAGGCGAATCTACAATGAGCAGTTCTTC.

This sequence joins TRBV5-8 and TRBJ1-2; D gene unclear. The CDR3 runs 15 residues. V was cut by 4 bases and J by 4 bases, with 17 bases left in between. Germline CDR1 is SGHTS and CDR2 is YDEGEE. For the CDR3, the DNA is TGTGCCAGCAGCCCTACAAGAGGGCGGACCTATGGCTACACCTTC. Translating gives CASSPTRGRTYGYTF.

The V gene is TRBV4-3, the J gene TRBJ2-3; D unresolved. In germline, CDR1 is LGHNA, CDR2 YSLEER. This CDR3 comprises 14 residues. Trimming left V 3 bases short and J 5 bases short, with 12 bases between. The CDR3 nucleotides are TGCGCCAGCAGCCAGGCCAAGGGTAAAGATACGCAGTATTTT. This sequence encodes CASSQAKGKDTQYF.

V is TRBV27 and J is TRBJ2-7; D may correspond to TRBD1 or TRBD2 (5 bases each). Germline V gene sequence: CDR1 MNHEY, CDR2 SMNVEV (reference sequence). Trimming pared 3 bases from V and 2 bases from J, leaving 8 bases between. The CDR3 has 13 amino acids. This chain's CDR3 is CASSLGRTYEQYF. In DNA form, the CDR3 reads TGTGCCAGCAGTTTGGGACGGACCTACGAGCAGTACTTC.

The chain couples TRBV18 to TRBJ2-7, with a possible D match to TRBD1 (6 bases). CDR1 is KGHSH, CDR2 LQKENI, per germline. This CDR3 comprises 13 residues. V lost 5 bases, J lost 0 bases, and 8 bases lay in between. CDR3: CASSGQPSYEQYF. The DNA of the CDR3 is TGTGCCAGCTCAGGACAGCCCTCCTACGAGCAGTACTTC.

The chain links TRBV9 to TRBJ2-1; 7 positions match TRBD2. CDR1 is SGDLS and CDR2 is YYNGEE in the germline V gene. Germline trimming cut 3 bases from V and 8 bases from J; bases unmatched to any gene: 8. The CDR3 has 14 residues. This CDR3 is CASSARTSWDEQFF. The CDR3, as DNA: TGTGCCAGCAGCGCCCGGACTAGTTGGGATGAGCAGTTCTTC. Complete variable domain (other parts from reference TRBV9 and TRBJ2-1): DSGVTQTPKHLITATGQRVTLRCSPRSGDLSVYWYQQSLDQGLQFLIQYYNGEERAKGNILERFSAQQFPDLHSELNLSSLELGDSALYFCASSARTSWDEQFFGPGTRLTVL.

CDR3 loop: CASSVAPGQGTYEQYF. The CDR3 region has the DNA TGTGCCAGCAGCGTAGCCCCTGGACAGGGGACCTACGAGCAGTACTTC. The chain recombines TRBV9 with TRBJ2-7; 9 nucleotides align to TRBD1. V shed 0 bases and J 2 bases; nucleotides not matched to a gene: 6. This CDR3 spans 16 amino acids. CDR1 and CDR2 (germline): SGDLS, YYNGEE.

V gene TRBV19 combines with J gene TRBJ2-4; no firm D call. With 10 bases removed from V and 0 bases from J, the gap between germline ends came to 10 bases. Germline V gene data show CDR1 as LNHDA and CDR2 as SQIVND (reference sequence). This CDR3 contains 13 residues. The CDR3 here is CATGSLAKNIQYF. Written as DNA, the CDR3 is TGTGCCACCGGGTCCCTAGCCAAAAACATTCAGTACTTC.

The V gene is TRBV6-5, the J gene TRBJ1-4; tentative D call: TRBD1 (5 bases). The germline gives CDR1 MNHEY, CDR2 SVGAGI. This CDR3 spans 15 amino acids. The V end was cut by 8 bases, the J end by 0 bases, with 13 bases between. This CDR3 reads CASAHRGATNEKLFF. The CDR3 coding sequence is TGTGCCAGCGCACATAGGGGTGCAACTAATGAAAAACTGTTTTTT.

The V and J genes are TRBV15 and TRBJ2-5, with 9 bases aligning to TRBD2. Losses at the gene ends were 5 bases for V and 4 bases for J; bases not matched to a gene: 5. CDR1 is LNHNV and CDR2 is YYDKDF in the germline V gene (reference sequence). This CDR3 comprises 14 residues. CDR3 amino acids: CATSGPLAGETQYF. The CDR3 nucleotides are TGTGCCACCAGCGGACCACTAGCGGGAGAGACCCAGTACTTC.

The chain links TRBV7-2 to TRBJ2-3; D perhaps matches TRBD2 (6 bases). Between the trimmed V and J ends, which lost 5 bases and 2 bases, there was a span of 20 bases. The CDR3 is 17 residues long. Germline CDR1 is SGHTA and CDR2 is FQGNSA. The CDR3 DNA reads TGTGCCAGCAGCCTAGGGGTGGGCGGGGTAATCACAGATACGCAGTATTTT. It specifies CASSLGVGGVITDTQYF.

The rearrangement links TRBV5-1 to TRBJ2-3, with 8 bases that match TRBD1. Germline V gene sequence: CDR1 SGHRS, CDR2 YFSETQ. The CDR3 has 15 amino acids. With V trimmed by 5 bases and J by 5 bases, 10 bases remained unmatched. The CDR3 here is CASREQGAGGDTQYF. The CDR3, as DNA: TGCGCCAGCAGGGAGCAGGGGGCCGGAGGAGATACGCAGTATTTT.

The genes are TRBV24-1 and TRBJ2-1, with D perhaps assigned TRBD1 or TRBD2 (5 bases each). This CDR3 is 13 amino acids long. The V gene lost 9 bases and the J gene lost 7 bases, with 15 bases spanning the gap. Germline V gene lookup returns CDR1 KGHDR and CDR2 SFDVKD. CDR3: CATGRVGENEQFF. Written as DNA, the CDR3 is TGTGCCACCGGTCGTGTAGGGGAGAATGAGCAGTTCTTC.